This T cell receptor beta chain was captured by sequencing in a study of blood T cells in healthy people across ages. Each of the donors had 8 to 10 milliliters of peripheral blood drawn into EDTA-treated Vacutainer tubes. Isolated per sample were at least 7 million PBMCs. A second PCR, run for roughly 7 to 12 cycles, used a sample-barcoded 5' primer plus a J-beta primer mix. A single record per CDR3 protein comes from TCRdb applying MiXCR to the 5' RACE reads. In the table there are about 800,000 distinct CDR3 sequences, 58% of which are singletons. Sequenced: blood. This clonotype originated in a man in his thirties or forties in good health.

The CDR3 region is CASSFEPGVGGYTF. CDR3 coding DNA: TGTGCCAGCAGTTTCGAGCCGGGGGTAGGCGGCTACACCTTC. The chain employs TRBV12-3 or TRBV12-4 and TRBJ1-2; D is possibly TRBD1 (5 bases). This CDR3 has 14 amino acids. Trimming cost V 3 bases and J 8 bases, with 16 bases left between them.